Reported below is one T cell receptor (delta chain). Its specificity is not known. This sample also contains other DNA sequences that code for the same CDR3. CDR3 length: 18 amino acids. With 0 bases removed from V and 2 bases from J, the gap between germline ends came to 19 bases. Germline V gene lookup returns CDR1 TSWWSYY and CDR2 QGS. The sample comes from a study of delta chains in infants with herpesvirus infections. Study observations and caveats: Uninfected infants and those infected after 120 days lacked the public clonotype. About 20% of the 18 CMV-infected infants carried the public Vdelta1 clonotype, including one congenital.

Reverse transcription of PBMC RNA used primers specific for the gamma and delta chains. TCRdb re-called clones from the RT-PCR reads via CATT. The repertoire consists of about 1,400 delta-chain clones, with around a third occurring once and the leading ten covering about a fifth. The clonotype was recovered from a human donor who was a Ugandan infant, either HIV-exposed or HIV-unexposed (not recorded which). Material: peripheral blood, obtained at time point 1 of longitudinal follow-up. This sequence joins TRDV1 and TRDJ1, with a possible D match to TRDD3 (6 bases). This CDR3 is CALGELGGAGALTDKLIF. In DNA form, the CDR3 reads TGTGCTCTTGGGGAACTAGGGGGAGCTGGGGCGCTGACCGATAAACTCATCTTT.